The sequence of this TCR beta chain was determined in a study of shared T cell receptors in the human thymus (dated by TCRdb to the early 2020s). Study-level background: The study examined how the human thymus generates shared, self-reactive T-cell receptor alpha chains.

The library was obtained by the immunoSEQ multiplex PCR assay. TCRdb stores this immuneACCESS table with in-frame sequences only. Part of the clones is absent; in the studies checked, under half of the shortfall reflects unresolved V genes, and no reason is known for the rest. This sample has roughly 700,000 clones in its table, and roughly 90% of those were observed once. The top ten clonotypes cover around 0.0099% of the sample. As concerns this clone: What antigen it recognizes has not been identified. The record has no base qualities; no much larger clone is one base away.

Via the germline V gene, CDR1 is SGHNT and CDR2 YENEEA. Relative to germline, V is missing 5 bases and J is missing 4 bases, with 5 bases of the junction outside any gene match. Counted from cysteine to phenylalanine, this CDR3 has 17 amino acids. The entry retains the CDR3 DNA only, 51 bases that are in frame from base 1. These records were also assigned to another study, of human thymus T cells. As described in the second report: In Finland, the donors were immunologically healthy infants who were having open corrective cardiac surgery for congenital heart defects. Thymus tissue was obtained as surgical resects removed during corrective cardiac surgery. Biased V and J gene segment usage appeared to be present in both thymic and peripheral blood repertoires. Highly overlapping thymic TCR repertoires among unrelated individuals were reported in the related research. The study described the TCR alpha and beta repertoires in roughly 8 infant thymus samples and a few matching peripheral blood samples. The cohort included more than 5 male and two female infants, with donor ages spanning 7 to 244 days. Thymocytes were freed from the tissue by mechanical means and kept at -70 degrees C as pellets of roughly 9-33 million cells. Genomic DNA was extracted from frozen cell pellets with a QIAsymphony instrument. Using the immunoSEQ multiplex PCR assay, the TCRB and TCRAD loci were amplified from a standardized quantity of quality-controlled genomic DNA. The amplicons spanned the V(D)J region and were long enough to cover the CDR3 and allow V and J genes to be identified. Amplicon sequencing was performed on an Illumina platform through the commercial immunoSEQ service. Corrections for primer bias and sequencing errors followed previously described methods, while TCRAD and TCRB definitions were based on the IMGT database. Analysis of the repertoires was done with immunoSEQ Analyzer 3.0 and VDJTools and included basic statistics, V/J segment usage, diversity estimates, rarefaction and pairwise overlap. Diversity was estimated using the Chao1, ChaoE, Efron-Thisted, Shannon and inverse Simpson indices, and was also estimated on datasets down-sampled to the size of the smallest sample. For repertoire overlap, CDR3 nucleotide sequence, V gene and J gene had to match strictly, and clustering was done by Jaccard-based multidimensional scaling. Thymus samples yielded on average about 810,000 unique TCRB clonotypes, compared with some 83,000 from blood samples.

Recombination linked TRBV11-3 to TRBJ2-2; a stretch of 15 junction bases matches TRBD2. Specimen: thymocytes. This sequence originates from a boy less than two years old with a congenital heart defect. Donor details come from another sample of the same person, matched by shared clones. CDR3 loop: CASSLPGLAGGTGELFF. The DNA reads TGTGCCAGCAGCCTCCCGGGACTAGCGGGAGGCACCGGGGAGCTGTTTTTT.